Reported below is one T cell receptor beta chain. These data belong to a study of radiation and T cells in renal cell carcinoma. The CDR3 consists of 14 residues. V was pared by 4 bases and J by 6 bases, with 15 bases between. Germline assignment: CDR1 LNHDA and CDR2 SQIVND (reference sequence). Assay: immunoSEQ multiplex PCR; the TCRdb copy retains only in-frame clones and omits some. The sample consists of about 170,000 clones, roughly nine tenths of them appearing once. As to time point: blood 4 weeks post-SBRT, at nephrectomy. Treatment in this sample: 15 Gy SBRT to primary tumor, nephrectomy 4 weeks later. Nephrectomy followed 15 Gy stereotactic body radiation by 4 weeks.

V gene TRBV19 combines with J gene TRBJ2-5, with D possibly being TRBD2 (7 bases). The sample was blood, taken from a patient whose treatment included radiotherapy and nephrectomy. The clonotype was recovered from a woman aged 45-60 years with renal cell carcinoma. This CDR3 reads CASSSREGVQTQYF. The CDR3 DNA is TGTGCCAGTAGTAGTAGGGAGGGGGTACAGACCCAGTACTTC.